A selection of T cell receptor beta chains follows, all from one sample in a study of blood T cells in healthy people across ages. TCRdb reanalysed the 5' RACE reads using MiXCR and keeps one entry per CDR3 protein. The sample lists about 580,000 distinct CDR3 sequences; about 45% were seen once. The sample comprised blood. These receptors were obtained from a man older than 75 in good health. Each CDR3 is given with its conserved first and last residue. The order of the fields is J gene, CDR3 length, V gene, clone size, D gene, CDR3 DNA, CDR3 protein. A D gene is named only where the DNA matches it firmly. Size tells how often a clone was seen (once, few, many) or the class of an expanded clone, and some rows leave it out.

TRBJ2-5 16 TRBV28 - TRBD2 TGTGCCAGCAGTTCGGTAGCGGGGGGCCTCCAAGAGACCCAGTACTTC CASSSVAGGLQETQYF
TRBJ2-7 14 TRBV21-1 many - TGTGCCAGCAGCAAAATTTCCAGGGGGTACGAGCAGTACTTC CASSKISRGYEQYF
TRBJ2-1 15 TRBV29-1 few - TGCAGCGTCCCGGCCCGGCGGGGCTCCTACAATGAGCGGTTCTTC CSVPARRGSYNERFF
TRBJ2-1 13 TRBV18 - - TGTGCCAGCTCACCACCCGGGTTGTTTGAGCAGTTCTTC CASSPPGLFEQFF
TRBJ2-7 12 TRBV12-3/TRBV12-4 - - TGTGCCAGCAGTGTGGGAACCGACGAGCAGTACTTC CASSVGTDEQYF
TRBJ1-4 15 TRBV5-4 - - TGTGCCAGCAGCGAGTCAGCCGCAACTAATGGAAAACTGTTTTTT CASSESAATNGKLFF
TRBJ1-5 13 TRBV9 - - TGTGCCAGCAGCGTATCGAACGATCAGCCCCAGCATTTT CASSVSNDQPQHF
TRBJ1-1 19 TRBV4-3 few TRBD1 TGCGCCAGCAGCCAGGGTACAGGGGGCGCTTTTTTCATCGGCACTGAAGCTTTCTTT CASSQGTGGAFFIGTEAFF
TRBJ1-6 17 TRBV28 - - TGTGCCAGCAGTCCCCTCCCTGCGGGGCTGTATAATTCACCCCTCCACTTT CASSPLPAGLYNSPLHF
TRBJ2-3 14 TRBV2 - - TGTGCCAGCAGTGAGGGGATCCCCACAGATACGCAGTATTTT CASSEGIPTDTQYF
TRBJ2-3 15 TRBV2 - - TGTGCCAGCACCCAGGACCGCAGGGGCACAGATACGCAGTATTTT CASTQDRRGTDTQYF
TRBJ1-1 17 TRBV7-2 few TRBD1 TGTGCCAGCAGCTCCGGACAGGGATGGATAAGGGACACTGAAGCTTTCTTT CASSSGQGWIRDTEAFF
TRBJ2-1 17 TRBV15 - - TGTGCCACCAGCAGAGGGGGGCGAGGGACCCCCTACAATGAGCAGTTCTTC CATSRGGRGTPYNEQFF
TRBJ2-1 14 TRBV20-1 few - TGCAGTCAAAAAGGGGGGCAGGGGAGCGGTGAGCAGTTCTTC CSQKGGQGSGEQFF
TRBJ2-1 12 TRBV7-9 many - TGTGCCAGCAGCTTTGAGGGGGTTGAGCAGTTCTTC CASSFEGVEQFF
TRBJ2-7 15 TRBV18 once - TGTGCCAGCTCACCACGGCAGGGACTTGGCTACGAGCAGTACTTC CASSPRQGLGYEQYF
TRBJ2-1 13 TRBV20-1 - TRBD1 TGCAGTGTGGACAGGGGTATCGGTTATGAGCAGTTCTTC CSVDRGIGYEQFF
TRBJ1-5 12 TRBV29-1 - - TGCAGCGCAGAAACGCAGGGACAGCCCCAGCATTTT CSAETQGQPQHF
TRBJ2-5 13 TRBV20-1 once TRBD1 TGCAGTGCTATGGTCAGGGGGCAAGAGACCCAGTACTTC CSAMVRGQETQYF
TRBJ1-2 13 TRBV5-5 - - TGTGCCAGCAGCCCAGTAGATAGCTATGGCTACACCTTC CASSPVDSYGYTF
TRBJ1-6 14 TRBV6-6 - - TGTGCCAGTAGTGACGGGCCCAGGGATTCACCCCTCCACTTT CASSDGPRDSPLHF
TRBJ2-3 15 TRBV27 few TRBD1 TGTGCCAGCAGTTTGGACAGGGGTCAAGCAGATACGCAGTATTTT CASSLDRGQADTQYF
TRBJ2-5 13 TRBV29-1 - - TGCAGCGTTGAAGAGGGGGGACAAGAGACCCAGTACTTC CSVEEGGQETQYF
TRBJ2-7 15 TRBV28 - TRBD2 TGTGCCAGCGCCTCACTGGGAGGGGCGCGTTACGAGCAGTACTTC CASASLGGARYEQYF
TRBJ2-7 15 TRBV18 few TRBD2 TGTGCCAGCTCACTAGCGGGGGGGCTGCAGTACGAGCAGTACTTC CASSLAGGLQYEQYF
TRBJ2-3 14 TRBV12-3/TRBV12-4 few TRBD2 TGTGCCAGCAAACCGGGACTAGGCACAGATACGCAGTATTTT CASKPGLGTDTQYF
TRBJ2-2 17 TRBV7-9 - TRBD2 TGTGCCAGCAGCCCAGGGACTAGCGGGAGCTTTACCGGGGAGCTGTTTTTT CASSPGTSGSFTGELFF
TRBJ2-3 15 TRBV7-2 few TRBD1 TGTGCCAGCAGCACGGGACAGGGGGCGCAGGATACGCAGTATTTT CASSTGQGAQDTQYF
TRBJ1-2 18 TRBV7-9 - TRBD1 TGCGCCAGCAGGAAGGCCACGACAGGGTCCAGCCCTTTATATGGCTACACCTTC CASRKATTGSSPLYGYTF
TRBJ1-6 16 TRBV20-1 - TRBD1 TGCAGTGCTAGAGACCCAAGGACAGGGGATAATTCACCCCTCCACTTT CSARDPRTGDNSPLHF
TRBJ2-7 14 TRBV29-1 few - TGCAGCGTCCGCCCCGGGACAAATCCCTACGAGCAGTACTTC CSVRPGTNPYEQYF
TRBJ2-5 13 TRBV7-8 few - TGTGCCACTTCCGGGACCACCCAAGAGACCCAGTACTTC CATSGTTQETQYF
TRBJ1-6 15 TRBV27 - - TGTGCCAGCAGTCCGTGCAGGGGATATAATTCACCCCTCCACTTT CASSPCRGYNSPLHF
TRBJ2-7 15 TRBV18 once TRBD1 TGTGCCAGCTCACCCTCCGGGACAGGGATCCACGAGCAGTACTTC CASSPSGTGIHEQYF
TRBJ2-3 18 TRBV7-7 few TRBD2 TGTGCTAGCAGCTTAGCGGTGGCTAGCGGGAGGGACACAGATACGCAGTATTTT CASSLAVASGRDTDTQYF
TRBJ1-1 13 TRBV20-1 - TRBD1 TGCAGTGCTTACAGGGGCGATTCCCCGGGGGCTTTCTTT CSAYRGDSPGAFF
TRBJ1-2 15 TRBV5-8 - - TGTGCCAGCAGCTTGGGAGTGGCCCTAGGGGGTGGCTACACCTTC CASSLGVALGGGYTF
TRBJ1-6 15 TRBV20-1 - - TGCGGTGCGCCTGGAGTGGGGGGCTTTAATTCACCCCTCCACTTT CGAPGVGGFNSPLHF
TRBJ2-7 16 TRBV3-1 - TRBD2 TGTGCCAGCAGCCAAAAGGGCGGCGGGGGATCCTACGAGCAGTACTTC CASSQKGGGGSYEQYF
TRBJ2-7 12 TRBV10-3 - - TGTGCCATCAGTGACCGACCCACGGAGCAGTACTTC CAISDRPTEQYF
TRBJ2-7 15 TRBV6-5 many - TGTGCCAGCAGTTACTCGAGAACAGCTACCTACGAGCAGTACTTC CASSYSRTATYEQYF
TRBJ2-6 18 TRBV12-3/TRBV12-4 few TRBD1 TGTGCCAGCAGTTTTGCGGGACAGGGGGTATCTGGGGCCAACGTCCTGACTTTC CASSFAGQGVSGANVLTF
TRBJ2-5 13 TRBV4-1 - - TGCGCCAGCAGCTCAGCAGGGGTTGGGACCCAGTACTTC CASSSAGVGTQYF
TRBJ2-1 11 TRBV20-1 few - TGCAGTGCTAGCCGGCGGACTACGCAGTTCTTC CSASRRTTQFF
TRBJ1-3 17 TRBV5-1 - - TGCGCCAGCAGCTTGGATCCCGGCAGAAGCACTGGAAACACCATATATTTT CASSLDPGRSTGNTIYF